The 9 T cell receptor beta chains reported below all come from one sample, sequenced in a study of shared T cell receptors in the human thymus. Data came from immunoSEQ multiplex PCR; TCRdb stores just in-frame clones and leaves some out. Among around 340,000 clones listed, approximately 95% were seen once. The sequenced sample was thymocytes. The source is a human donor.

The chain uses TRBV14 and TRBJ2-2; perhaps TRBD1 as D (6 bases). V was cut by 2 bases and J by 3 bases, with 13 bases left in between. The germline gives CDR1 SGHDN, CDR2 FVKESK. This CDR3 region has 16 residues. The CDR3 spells CASSQFRDNHTGELFF. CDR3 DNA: TGTGCCAGCAGCCAATTCCGGGACAACCACACCGGGGAGCTGTTTTTT.

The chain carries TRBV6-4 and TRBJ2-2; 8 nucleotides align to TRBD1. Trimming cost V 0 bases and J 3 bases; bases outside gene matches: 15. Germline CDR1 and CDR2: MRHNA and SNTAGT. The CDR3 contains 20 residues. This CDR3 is CASSDSNPGGGDPDTGELFF. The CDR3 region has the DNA TGTGCCAGCAGTGACTCTAATCCAGGGGGCGGAGATCCTGACACCGGGGAGCTGTTTTTT.

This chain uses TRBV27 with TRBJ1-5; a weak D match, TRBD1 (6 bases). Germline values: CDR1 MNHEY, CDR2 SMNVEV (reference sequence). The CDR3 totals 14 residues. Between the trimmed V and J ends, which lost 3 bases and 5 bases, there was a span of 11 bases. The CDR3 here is CASSLGGEDQPQHF. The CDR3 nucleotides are TGTGCCAGCAGTTTGGGGGGCGAGGATCAGCCCCAGCATTTT.

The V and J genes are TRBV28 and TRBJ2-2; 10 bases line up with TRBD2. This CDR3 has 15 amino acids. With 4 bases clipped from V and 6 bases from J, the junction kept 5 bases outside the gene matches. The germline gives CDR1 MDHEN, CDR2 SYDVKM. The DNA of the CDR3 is TGTGCCAGCAGTTCTGAGCGGGAGGGGGCCGGGGAGCTGTTTTTT. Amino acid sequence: CASSSEREGAGELFF.

DNA of the CDR3: TGTGCCAGCAGCTCAAGGGCGACAGGGGTCGACTACGAGCAGTACTTC. It codes for CASSSRATGVDYEQYF. This chain uses TRBV6-6 with TRBJ2-7; 8 bases are shared with TRBD1. CDR3 length: 16 residues. Trimming removed 6 bases from V and 3 bases from J; junction bases left unmatched: 13. Germline lookup yields CDR1 MNHNY and CDR2 SVGAGI (reference sequence).

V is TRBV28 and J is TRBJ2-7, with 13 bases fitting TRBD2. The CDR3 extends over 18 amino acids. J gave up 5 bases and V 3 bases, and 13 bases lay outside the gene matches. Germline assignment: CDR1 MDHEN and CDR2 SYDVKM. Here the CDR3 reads CASSFRTGTSGTRDEQYF. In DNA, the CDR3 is TGTGCCAGCAGTTTTCGTACCGGGACTAGCGGGACGAGAGACGAGCAGTACTTC.

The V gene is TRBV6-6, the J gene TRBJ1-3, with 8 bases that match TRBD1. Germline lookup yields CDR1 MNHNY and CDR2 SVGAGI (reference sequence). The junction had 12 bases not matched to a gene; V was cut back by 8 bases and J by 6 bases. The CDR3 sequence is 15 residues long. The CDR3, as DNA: TGTGCCAGCCGTCTTCCCGAGACAGGGGTAAACACCATATATTTT. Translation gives CASRLPETGVNTIYF.

The CDR3 is CASSLTGAGATEAFF. CDR3 bases: TGTGCCAGCAGCCTTACAGGGGCAGGCGCCACTGAAGCTTTCTTT. The chain combines TRBV7-2 with TRBJ1-1; TRBD1 matches 7 bases. CDR1 SGHTA and CDR2 FQGNSA come from the germline V gene. The trim removed 5 bases at V and 4 bases at J, leaving 10 bases unmatched. CDR3 length equals 15 residues.

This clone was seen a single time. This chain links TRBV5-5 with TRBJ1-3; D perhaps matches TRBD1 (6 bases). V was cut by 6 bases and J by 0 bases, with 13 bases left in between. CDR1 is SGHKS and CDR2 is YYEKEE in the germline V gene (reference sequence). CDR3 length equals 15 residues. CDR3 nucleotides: TGTGCCAGCACCCTCGGGACATACTCTGGAAACACCATATATTTT. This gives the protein CASTLGTYSGNTIYF.